The clone carrying this T cell receptor (beta chain) was detected only a few times. The antigen is unknown. TCRdb analysed the 5' RACE reads with MiXCR anew, one entry per CDR3 protein. This table holds more than 250,000 distinct CDR3 sequences, more than 6.5% found once. Germline-derived CDR1 and CDR2 are SGDLS and YYNGEE. This CDR3 is 15 amino acids long. V was pared by 3 bases and J by 5 bases, with 18 bases between. The data belong to a study of identical twins. Study conclusions and caveats: With monozygotic twins, out-of-frame TCR alpha sharing exceeded what models estimated.

This sample was also put to use in a study of yellow fever vaccine responses in identical twins.

The V gene is TRBV9, the J gene TRBJ2-7; perhaps D is TRBD1 or TRBD2 (5 bases each). The sequencing sample was made of memory (CD45RO+) T cells sorted from blood. The sequence was obtained from a woman younger than 35 in good health. The CDR3 protein is CASSGGDRYYDEQYF. The CDR3 DNA is TGTGCCAGCAGCGGGGGAGACAGATACTACGACGAGCAGTACTTC.